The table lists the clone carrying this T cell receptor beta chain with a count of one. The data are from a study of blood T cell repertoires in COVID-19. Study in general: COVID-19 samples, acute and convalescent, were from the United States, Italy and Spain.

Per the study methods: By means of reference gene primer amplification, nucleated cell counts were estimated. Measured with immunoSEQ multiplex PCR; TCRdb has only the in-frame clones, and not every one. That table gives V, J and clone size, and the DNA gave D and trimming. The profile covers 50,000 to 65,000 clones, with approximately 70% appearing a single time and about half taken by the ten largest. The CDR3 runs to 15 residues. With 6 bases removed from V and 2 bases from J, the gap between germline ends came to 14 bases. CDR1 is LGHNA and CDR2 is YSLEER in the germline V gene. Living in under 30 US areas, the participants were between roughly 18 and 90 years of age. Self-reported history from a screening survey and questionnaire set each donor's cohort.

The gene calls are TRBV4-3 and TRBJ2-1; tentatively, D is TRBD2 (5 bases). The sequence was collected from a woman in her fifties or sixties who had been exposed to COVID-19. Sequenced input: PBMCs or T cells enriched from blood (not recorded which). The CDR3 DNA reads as TGCGCCAGCAGGCTTACTAGATTTACCTACAATGAGCAGTTCTTC. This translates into CASRLTRFTYNEQFF.